This TCR beta chain was profiled in a study of blood T cell repertoires in COVID-19. Study-level background: Whether acute or convalescent, the COVID-19 samples came from the United States, Italy and Spain.

Assay used: immunoSEQ multiplex PCR; TCRdb lists only in-frame clones, some missing. The sample has roughly 100,000 clones, roughly 90% seen once. The V end lost 1 base, the J end lost 4 bases, and 4 bases lay between the germline ends. Germline V gives CDR1 LGHDT, CDR2 YNNKEL (reference sequence). The length of the CDR3 is 12 residues. This chain links TRBV3-1 (or the pseudogene TRBV3-2) with TRBJ1-1; no firm D call. The sequence came from a woman at least 80 years old in a cohort sampled during active COVID-19. Sequencing was carried out using peripheral blood. This CDR3 reads CASSQVFTEAFF. CDR3 in DNA: TGTGCCAGCAGCCAAGTCTTCACTGAAGCTTTCTTT.